This passage covers 9 T cell receptor beta chains from one sample sequenced in a study of shared clonotypes between healthy human individuals. The data were produced by immunoSEQ multiplex PCR, yet TCRdb's version contains in-frame clones alone and is incomplete. The sample lists under 650,000 clones, almost 97% occurring once. Sequenced: naive CD4+ T cells sorted from blood. Subset noted: CD45RA+ positively selected. Receptors were obtained from a young woman in good health.

V and J are TRBV18 and TRBJ2-2; TRBD1 might be the D (5 bases). This CDR3 spans 16 amino acids. V was clipped by 2 bases and J by 1 base, with 11 bases between them. Germline values: CDR1 KGHSH, CDR2 LQKENI. CDR3 bases: TGTGCCAGCTCACCAGTAACAGGCATGAACACCGGGGAGCTGTTTTTT. This codes for CASSPVTGMNTGELFF.

The genes are TRBV10-3 and TRBJ1-5; TRBD1 is a possible D gene (5 bases). The CDR3 spans 17 residues. Germline V CDR1 and CDR2: ENHRY, SYGVKD. Deletions cut 3 bases from V and 3 bases from J, with 18 bases between. This CDR3 is CAISDRQQGPYNQPQHF. The CDR3 DNA reads TGTGCCATCAGTGACAGACAGCAAGGTCCCTACAATCAGCCCCAGCATTTT.

The chain carries TRBV28 and TRBJ1-2, with D possibly TRBD1 on 5 matching bases. Trimming took off 1 base at V and 7 bases at J, with 16 bases between the two ends. CDR1 is MDHEN, CDR2 SYDVKM, per germline. The CDR3 has 15 amino acids. CDR3 protein: CASSLSHGGEVGYTF. CDR3 nucleotides: TGTGCCAGCAGTTTATCCCACGGGGGAGAGGTTGGCTACACCTTC.

The rearrangement joins TRBV28 to TRBJ2-1, with 7 bases identical to TRBD2. The V gene end was trimmed by 5 bases and the J gene end by 10 bases; junction bases not matched to a gene: 20. Germline V CDR1 and CDR2: MDHEN, SYDVKM. This CDR3 contains 17 residues. CDR3 loop: CASSGGSLVEGRGEQFF. CDR3 nucleotide sequence: TGTGCCAGCAGTGGGGGGTCTTTGGTAGAAGGGAGGGGCGAGCAGTTCTTC.

This chain joins TRBV5-1 and TRBJ2-1, with D possibly being TRBD2 (5 bases). The CDR3 runs 14 residues. V gave up 0 bases and J gave up 5 bases, with 9 bases separating them. Germline V lookup: CDR1 SGHRS, CDR2 YFSETQ. The CDR3: CASSLEREDNEQFF. CDR3 DNA: TGCGCCAGCAGCTTGGAACGGGAAGACAATGAGCAGTTCTTC. Full variable domain (rest looked up from reference TRBV5-1 and TRBJ2-1): KAGVTQTPRYLIKTRGQQVTLSCSPISGHRSVSWYQQTPGQGLQFLFEYFSETQRNKGNFPGRFSGRQFSNSRSEMNVSTLELGDSALYLCASSLEREDNEQFFGPGTRLTVL.

The V gene is TRBV9, the J gene TRBJ2-2; 7 nucleotides line up with TRBD1. The CDR3 loop spans 14 amino acids. Germline lookup yields CDR1 SGDLS and CDR2 YYNGEE. After removal of 4 bases from V and 6 bases from J, the junction contained 6 bases not matched to a gene. As DNA, the CDR3 is TGTGCCAGCAGCACACGACAGGGAGCCGGGGAGCTGTTTTTT. Residues: CASSTRQGAGELFF.

The chain recombines TRBV11-2 with TRBJ2-7; the match to TRBD2 covers 10 bases. The V gene end was trimmed by 3 bases and the J gene end by 5 bases; junction bases not matched to a gene: 7. Germline V gene sequence: CDR1 SGHAT, CDR2 FQNNGV. The CDR3 contains 15 residues. The CDR3 here is CASSLPSGRSDEQYF. CDR3 DNA sequence: TGTGCCAGCAGCTTGCCTAGCGGGAGAAGCGACGAGCAGTACTTC.

This sequence joins TRBV28 and TRBJ2-1, with 9 nucleotides matching TRBD2. The CDR3 loop spans 16 amino acids. CDR1 and CDR2 (germline): MDHEN, SYDVKM. V lost 2 bases and J lost 3; bases outside the gene matches: 5. The CDR3 region has the DNA TGTGCCAGCAGTTTAGGAACTAGCGGGCTCTACAATGAGCAGTTCTTC. Translation gives CASSLGTSGLYNEQFF.

This sequence joins TRBV5-4 and TRBJ2-1; 7 bases fit TRBD1. J was trimmed by 4 bases and V by 3 bases; bases with no gene match: 4. Germline CDR1 reads SGHNT; CDR2 reads YYREEE (reference sequence). The CDR3 is 14 residues long. CDR3 in DNA: TGTGCCAGCAGCTCTATGGGACAGTACAATGAGCAGTTCTTC. Protein: CASSSMGQYNEQFF.